This is a list of T cell receptor beta chains from one sample in a study of cytomegalovirus exposure and HLA in healthy donors. Only in-frame clones appear in the TCRdb table, and some are missing; sequencing was by immunoSEQ multiplex PCR. The top ten clones hold 6.5% to 8.5% of a sample with about 100,000 clones, about 80% of them seen once. Sequencing was performed on PBMCs. These receptors were taken from a man under 40 in good health and CMV-seronegative. Both conserved end residues are part of each CDR3. The D gene is left open where the match is weak. Some rows have no size entry. The others give once, few or many, or a class for an expanded clone.

d_call: .
j_call: TRBJ1-3
v_call: TRBV28
clone_size: .
cdr3_nt: TGTGCCACTGAAAATAGTGGCACCATATATTTT
cdr3_aa: CATENSGTIYF

d_call: .
j_call: TRBJ1-5
v_call: TRBV15
clone_size: .
cdr3_nt: TGTGCCACCAGCAGAGAGCGTGGAGGGGTTTGGCCCCAGCATTTT
cdr3_aa: CATSRERGGVWPQHF

d_call: .
j_call: TRBJ1-2
v_call: TRBV4-1
clone_size: .
cdr3_nt: TGCGCCAGCAGCCAAGATAGTACGTCCTCTAACTATGGCTACACCTTC
cdr3_aa: CASSQDSTSSNYGYTF

d_call: .
j_call: TRBJ1-1
v_call: TRBV5-1
clone_size: once
cdr3_nt: TGCGCCAGCAGCTTGGGCAGGGGCCGCCCAGGCACTGAAGCTTTCTTT
cdr3_aa: CASSLGRGRPGTEAFF

d_call: TRBD2
j_call: TRBJ2-1
v_call: TRBV29-1
clone_size: .
cdr3_nt: TGCAGCGTTCGACCGGGGGGAAACAATGAGCAGTTCTTC
cdr3_aa: CSVRPGGNNEQFF

d_call: TRBD1
j_call: TRBJ1-2
v_call: TRBV4-2
clone_size: .
cdr3_nt: TGTGCCAGCAGCCAAGACCGCCGGACCGGGACAGGGGGCTTCGGAGGCTACGCCTTC
cdr3_aa: CASSQDRRTGTGGFGGYAF

d_call: TRBD2
j_call: TRBJ2-5
v_call: TRBV4-2
clone_size: .
cdr3_nt: TGTGCCAGCAGCAGCGGGGGGCGGGAGACCCAGTACTTC
cdr3_aa: CASSSGGRETQYF

d_call: .
j_call: TRBJ2-2
v_call: TRBV7-3
clone_size: .
cdr3_nt: TGTGCCAGCAGCTTAAGTAGAGCCCCCGGGGAGCTGTTTTTT
cdr3_aa: CASSLSRAPGELFF

d_call: TRBD1
j_call: TRBJ1-6
v_call: TRBV5-6
clone_size: .
cdr3_nt: TGTGCCAGCAGCCGACGGACAGGGAAGAATTCACCCCTCCACTTT
cdr3_aa: CASSRRTGKNSPLHF

d_call: TRBD1
j_call: TRBJ2-7
v_call: TRBV16
clone_size: .
cdr3_nt: TGTGCCAGCAGCCAATCGGGACAGCTCTACGAGCAGTACTTC
cdr3_aa: CASSQSGQLYEQYF

d_call: .
j_call: TRBJ1-1
v_call: TRBV7-9
clone_size: .
cdr3_nt: TGTGCCAGCAGCTTAGCAGCGGGGGGGAACACTGAAGCTTTCTTT
cdr3_aa: CASSLAAGGNTEAFF

d_call: TRBD1
j_call: TRBJ1-2
v_call: TRBV27
clone_size: .
cdr3_nt: TGTGCCAGCAGTTGGGGACAGGGGGCGTCTGGCTACACCTTC
cdr3_aa: CASSWGQGASGYTF

d_call: .
j_call: TRBJ1-1
v_call: TRBV6-5
clone_size: .
cdr3_nt: TGTGCCAGCACGGGAGGGCTGAACACTGAAGCTTTCTTT
cdr3_aa: CASTGGLNTEAFF

d_call: TRBD1
j_call: TRBJ1-4
v_call: TRBV5-8
clone_size: once
cdr3_nt: TGTGCCAGCAGCCGAAGGACAGGATGGAATGAAAAACTGTTTTTT
cdr3_aa: CASSRRTGWNEKLFF

d_call: TRBD1
j_call: TRBJ2-7
v_call: TRBV19
clone_size: .
cdr3_nt: TGTGCCAGTAGTATTCGGCTAAGAGAGACAGGGGCACACTACGAGCAGTACTTC
cdr3_aa: CASSIRLRETGAHYEQYF

d_call: .
j_call: TRBJ2-2
v_call: TRBV30
clone_size: .
cdr3_nt: TGTGCCTGGAGTGTCTCGCGGGATGGGGCCGGGGAGCTGTTTTTT
cdr3_aa: CAWSVSRDGAGELFF

d_call: TRBD1
j_call: TRBJ2-4
v_call: TRBV27
clone_size: few
cdr3_nt: TGTGCCAGCAGTCACCACCCCCAGGGGGACAAAAACATTCAGTACTTC
cdr3_aa: CASSHHPQGDKNIQYF

d_call: .
j_call: TRBJ1-1
v_call: TRBV29-1
clone_size: few
cdr3_nt: TGCAGCGTTGATCCTAGGAACACTGAAGCTTTCTTT
cdr3_aa: CSVDPRNTEAFF

d_call: .
j_call: TRBJ1-1
v_call: TRBV6-6
clone_size: .
cdr3_nt: TGTGCCAGCAGTTACGAGGGCGGGAACACTGAAGCTTTCTTT
cdr3_aa: CASSYEGGNTEAFF

d_call: .
j_call: TRBJ1-3
v_call: TRBV4-1
clone_size: .
cdr3_nt: TGCGCCAGCAGCCAAGATGTGCCGGGGGGAAACACCATATATTTT
cdr3_aa: CASSQDVPGGNTIYF

d_call: .
j_call: TRBJ2-1
v_call: TRBV30
clone_size: .
cdr3_nt: TGTGCCTGGAGTGTACAGCCCCTTGGATACAATGAGCAGTTCTTC
cdr3_aa: CAWSVQPLGYNEQFF

d_call: TRBD1
j_call: TRBJ2-3
v_call: TRBV11-2
clone_size: .
cdr3_nt: TGTGCCAGCAGCGTTTATACCGGGACAGGCACAGATACGCAGTATTTT
cdr3_aa: CASSVYTGTGTDTQYF

d_call: .
j_call: TRBJ2-7
v_call: TRBV19
clone_size: few
cdr3_nt: TGTGCCAGTAGTTTTCGACACACAAACTCCTACGAGCAGTACTTC
cdr3_aa: CASSFRHTNSYEQYF

d_call: TRBD2
j_call: TRBJ2-1
v_call: TRBV2
clone_size: .
cdr3_nt: TGTGCCAGCAGCCTGAGCGGGAGGGGAATCAATGAGCAGTTCTTC
cdr3_aa: CASSLSGRGINEQFF

d_call: .
j_call: TRBJ2-4
v_call: TRBV28
clone_size: .
cdr3_nt: TGTGCCAGCAGTTTATTCTCAGGGGCTGAAAACATTCAGTACTTC
cdr3_aa: CASSLFSGAENIQYF

d_call: .
j_call: TRBJ2-2
v_call: TRBV7-5
clone_size: .
cdr3_nt: TGTGCCAGAAGCTTAGCCCGTCTGAACACCGGGGAGCTGTTTTTT
cdr3_aa: CARSLARLNTGELFF

d_call: .
j_call: TRBJ2-2
v_call: TRBV4-1
clone_size: few
cdr3_nt: TGCGCCAGCAGCCAAGAGCAGCGTCCCACCGGGGAGCTGTTTTTT
cdr3_aa: CASSQEQRPTGELFF

d_call: TRBD2
j_call: TRBJ2-5
v_call: TRBV5-6
clone_size: .
cdr3_nt: TGTGCCAGCAGCGATAGCGGGGGCCAAGAGACCCAGTACTTC
cdr3_aa: CASSDSGGQETQYF

d_call: TRBD2
j_call: TRBJ2-4
v_call: TRBV13
clone_size: .
cdr3_nt: TGTGCCAGCAGCGCGGGGGGGCGGGCCATTCAGTACTTC
cdr3_aa: CASSAGGRAIQYF

d_call: .
j_call: TRBJ1-5
v_call: TRBV6-1
clone_size: few
cdr3_nt: TGTGCCAGCCGGGGACTGGGCGAGCGGCCCCAGCATTTT
cdr3_aa: CASRGLGERPQHF

d_call: .
j_call: TRBJ2-5
v_call: TRBV5-1
clone_size: .
cdr3_nt: TGCGCCAGCAGCTTGGGGGCCGGGGAGGAGACCCAGTACTTC
cdr3_aa: CASSLGAGEETQYF

d_call: TRBD1
j_call: TRBJ1-1
v_call: TRBV2
clone_size: .
cdr3_nt: TGTGCCAGCAGGATTGGGGGGACAGGGGGCGCGGGAATCACTGAAGCTTTCTTT
cdr3_aa: CASRIGGTGGAGITEAFF

d_call: .
j_call: TRBJ1-2
v_call: TRBV6-1
clone_size: .
cdr3_nt: TGTGCCAGCAAAGGCAACGGAGGGAACTATGGCTACACCTTC
cdr3_aa: CASKGNGGNYGYTF

d_call: .
j_call: TRBJ1-2
v_call: TRBV18
clone_size: few
cdr3_nt: TGTGCCAGCTCACACACAGTAGCGGGAGGAACCTATGGCTACACCTTC
cdr3_aa: CASSHTVAGGTYGYTF